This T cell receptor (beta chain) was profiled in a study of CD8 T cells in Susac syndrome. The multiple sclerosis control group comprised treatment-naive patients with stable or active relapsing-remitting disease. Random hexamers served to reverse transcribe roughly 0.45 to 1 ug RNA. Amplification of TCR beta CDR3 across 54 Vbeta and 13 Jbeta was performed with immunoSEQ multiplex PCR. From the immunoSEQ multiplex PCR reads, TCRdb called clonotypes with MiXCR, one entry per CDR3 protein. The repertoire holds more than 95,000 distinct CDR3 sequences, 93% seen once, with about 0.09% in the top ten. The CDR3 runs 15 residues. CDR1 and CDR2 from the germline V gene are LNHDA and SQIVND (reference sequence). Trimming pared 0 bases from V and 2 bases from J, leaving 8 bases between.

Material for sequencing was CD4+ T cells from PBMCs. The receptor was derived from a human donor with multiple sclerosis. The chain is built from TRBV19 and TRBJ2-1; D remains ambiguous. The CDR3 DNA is TGTGCCAGTAGTATAGAGGGTACTCCCTACAATGAGCAGTTCTTC. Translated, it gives CASSIEGTPYNEQFF.